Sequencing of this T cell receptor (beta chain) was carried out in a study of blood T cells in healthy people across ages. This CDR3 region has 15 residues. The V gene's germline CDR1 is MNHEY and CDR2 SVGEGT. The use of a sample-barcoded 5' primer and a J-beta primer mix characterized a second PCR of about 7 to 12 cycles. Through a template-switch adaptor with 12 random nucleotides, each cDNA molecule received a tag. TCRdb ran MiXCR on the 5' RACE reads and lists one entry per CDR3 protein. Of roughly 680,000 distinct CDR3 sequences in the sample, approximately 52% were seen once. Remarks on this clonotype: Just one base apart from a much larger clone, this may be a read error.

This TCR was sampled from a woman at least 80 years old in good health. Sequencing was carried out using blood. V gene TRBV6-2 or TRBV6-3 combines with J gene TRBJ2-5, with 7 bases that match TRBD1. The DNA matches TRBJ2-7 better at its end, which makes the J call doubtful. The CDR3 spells CASSYATGEWYEQYF. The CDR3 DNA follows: TGTGCCAGCAGTTATGCAACAGGGGAATGGTACGAGCAGTACTTC.